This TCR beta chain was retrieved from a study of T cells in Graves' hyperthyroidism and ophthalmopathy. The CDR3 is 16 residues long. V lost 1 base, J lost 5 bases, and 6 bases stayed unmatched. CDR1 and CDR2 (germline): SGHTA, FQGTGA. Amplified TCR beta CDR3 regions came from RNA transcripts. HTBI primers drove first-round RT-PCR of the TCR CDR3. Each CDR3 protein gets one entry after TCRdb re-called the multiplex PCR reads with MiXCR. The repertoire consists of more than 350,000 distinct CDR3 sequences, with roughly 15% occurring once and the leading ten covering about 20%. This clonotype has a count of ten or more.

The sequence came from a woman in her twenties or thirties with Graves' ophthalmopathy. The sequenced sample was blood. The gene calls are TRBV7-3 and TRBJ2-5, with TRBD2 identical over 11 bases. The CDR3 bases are TGTGCCAGCAGCTTAATAGCGGGGGGGCGCAGGGAGACCCAGTACTTC. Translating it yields CASSLIAGGRRETQYF.